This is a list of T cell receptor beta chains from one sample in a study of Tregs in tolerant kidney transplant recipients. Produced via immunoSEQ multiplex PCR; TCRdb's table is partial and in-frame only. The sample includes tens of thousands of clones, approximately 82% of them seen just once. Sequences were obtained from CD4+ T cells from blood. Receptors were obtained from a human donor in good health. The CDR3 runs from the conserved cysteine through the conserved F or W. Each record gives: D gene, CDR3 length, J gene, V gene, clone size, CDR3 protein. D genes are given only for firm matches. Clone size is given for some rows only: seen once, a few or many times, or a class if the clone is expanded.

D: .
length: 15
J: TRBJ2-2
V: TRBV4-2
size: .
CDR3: CASSREGGNTGELFF

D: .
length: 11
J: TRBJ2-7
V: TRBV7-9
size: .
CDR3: CASSTPGEQYF

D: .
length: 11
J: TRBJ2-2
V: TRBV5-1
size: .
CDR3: CASSAGQELFF

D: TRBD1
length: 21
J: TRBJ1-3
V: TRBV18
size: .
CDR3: CASSPRPATGVALLSGNTIYF

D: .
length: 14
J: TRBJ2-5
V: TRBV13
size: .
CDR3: CASSYGARRETQYF

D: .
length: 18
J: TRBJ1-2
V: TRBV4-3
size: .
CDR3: CASSQEREGAAEFYGYTF

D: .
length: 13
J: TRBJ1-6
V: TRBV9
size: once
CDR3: CASSVGGNSPLHF

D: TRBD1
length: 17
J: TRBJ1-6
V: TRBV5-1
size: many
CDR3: CASSLGVGGQGNSPLHF

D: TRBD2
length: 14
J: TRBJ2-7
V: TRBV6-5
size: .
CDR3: CASSYGGGEREQYF

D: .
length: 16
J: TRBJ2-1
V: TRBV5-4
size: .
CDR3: CASSPSGTPLNNEQFF

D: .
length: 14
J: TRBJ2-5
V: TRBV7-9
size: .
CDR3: CASSLSTAQETQYF

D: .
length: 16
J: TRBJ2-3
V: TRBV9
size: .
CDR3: CASSVDWGAPTDTQYF

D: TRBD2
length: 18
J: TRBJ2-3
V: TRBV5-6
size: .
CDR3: CASSLLLAGGRGSWTQYF

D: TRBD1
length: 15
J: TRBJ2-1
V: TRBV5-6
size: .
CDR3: CASSHGTGMVNEQFF

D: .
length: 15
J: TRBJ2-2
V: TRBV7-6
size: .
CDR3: CASSRYRGDTGELFF

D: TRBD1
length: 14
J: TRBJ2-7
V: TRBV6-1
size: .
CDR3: CASRGRDRGYEQYF

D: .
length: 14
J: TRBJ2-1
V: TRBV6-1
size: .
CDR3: CASSEGPFRGEQFF

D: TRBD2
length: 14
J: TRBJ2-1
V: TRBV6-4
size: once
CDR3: CASSLGLGLSEQFF

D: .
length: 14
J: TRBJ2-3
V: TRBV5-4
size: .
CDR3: CASSPGLFTDTQYF

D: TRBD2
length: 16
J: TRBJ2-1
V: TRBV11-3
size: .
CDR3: CASSPRLAGSLNEQFF

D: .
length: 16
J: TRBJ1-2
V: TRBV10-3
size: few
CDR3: CAIHQGGDSSSKGYTF

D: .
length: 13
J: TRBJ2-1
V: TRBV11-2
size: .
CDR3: CASSLVRLNEQFF

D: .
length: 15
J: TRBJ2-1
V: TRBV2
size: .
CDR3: CASCLGVEWGSEQFF

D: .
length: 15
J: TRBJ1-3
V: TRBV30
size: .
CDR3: CAWSPTQKWGNTIYF

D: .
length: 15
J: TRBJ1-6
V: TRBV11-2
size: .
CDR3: CASSLDQRNNSPLHF

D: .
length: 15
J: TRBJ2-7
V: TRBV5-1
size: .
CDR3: CASSFGLRSSYEQYF

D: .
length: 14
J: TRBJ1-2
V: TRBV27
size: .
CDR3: CARKPGGVNYGYTF

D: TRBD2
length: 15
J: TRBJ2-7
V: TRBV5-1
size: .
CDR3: CASSAPGTSGGEQYF

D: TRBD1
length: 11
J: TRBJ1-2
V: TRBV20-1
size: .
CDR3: CSARRGQGSTF

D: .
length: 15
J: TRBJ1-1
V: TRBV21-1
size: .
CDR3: CASSPRGPENTEAFF

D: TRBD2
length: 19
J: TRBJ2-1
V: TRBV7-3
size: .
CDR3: CASSLLSPGLAPSYNEQFF

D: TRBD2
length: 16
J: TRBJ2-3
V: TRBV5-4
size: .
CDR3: CASSSPGLRGTDTQYF

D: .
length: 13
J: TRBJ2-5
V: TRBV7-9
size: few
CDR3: CASSSSSGETQYF

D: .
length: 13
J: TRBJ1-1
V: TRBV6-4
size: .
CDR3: CASSEWMNTEAFF

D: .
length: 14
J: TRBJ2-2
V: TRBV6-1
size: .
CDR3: CASSEIFTTGELFF

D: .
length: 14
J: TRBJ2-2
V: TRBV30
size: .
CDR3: CAWSVLPVTGELFF

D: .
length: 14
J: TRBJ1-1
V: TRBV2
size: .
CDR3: CASISRTMNTEAFF

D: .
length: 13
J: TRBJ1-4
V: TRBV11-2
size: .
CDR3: CASSLDMEMELFF

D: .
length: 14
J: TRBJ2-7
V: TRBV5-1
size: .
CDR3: CASSLGTEGDEQYF

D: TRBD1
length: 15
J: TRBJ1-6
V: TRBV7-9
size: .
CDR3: CASSPGDRGVSPLHF

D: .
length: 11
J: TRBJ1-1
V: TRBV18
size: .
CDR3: CASSPLTEAFF

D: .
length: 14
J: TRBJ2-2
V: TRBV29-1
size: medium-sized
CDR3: CSGSGIGDTGELFF

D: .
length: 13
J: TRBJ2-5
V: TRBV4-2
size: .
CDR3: CASSAGRGETQYF

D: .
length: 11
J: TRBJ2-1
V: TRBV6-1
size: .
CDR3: CASTSWDEQFF

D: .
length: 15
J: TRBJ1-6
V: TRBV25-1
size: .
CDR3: CASSELGGIGSPLHF

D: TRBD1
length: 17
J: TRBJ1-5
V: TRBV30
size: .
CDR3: CAWRPRGGTGFNQPQHF

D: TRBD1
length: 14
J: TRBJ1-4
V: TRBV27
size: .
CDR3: CASSIRGRREKLFF

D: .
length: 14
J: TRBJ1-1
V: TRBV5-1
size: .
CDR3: CASSMVQGQTEAFF

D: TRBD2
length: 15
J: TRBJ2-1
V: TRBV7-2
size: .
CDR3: CASSFDGRASNEQFF

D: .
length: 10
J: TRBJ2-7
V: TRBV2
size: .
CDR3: CASRTYEQYF

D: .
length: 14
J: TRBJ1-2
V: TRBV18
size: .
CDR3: CASSPDILPDGYTF

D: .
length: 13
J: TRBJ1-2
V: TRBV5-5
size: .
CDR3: CASSLVADYGYTF

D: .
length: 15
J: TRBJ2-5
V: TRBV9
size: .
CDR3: CASSGADGTGETQYF

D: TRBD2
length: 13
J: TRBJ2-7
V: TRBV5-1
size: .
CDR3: CASSGTSYHEQYF